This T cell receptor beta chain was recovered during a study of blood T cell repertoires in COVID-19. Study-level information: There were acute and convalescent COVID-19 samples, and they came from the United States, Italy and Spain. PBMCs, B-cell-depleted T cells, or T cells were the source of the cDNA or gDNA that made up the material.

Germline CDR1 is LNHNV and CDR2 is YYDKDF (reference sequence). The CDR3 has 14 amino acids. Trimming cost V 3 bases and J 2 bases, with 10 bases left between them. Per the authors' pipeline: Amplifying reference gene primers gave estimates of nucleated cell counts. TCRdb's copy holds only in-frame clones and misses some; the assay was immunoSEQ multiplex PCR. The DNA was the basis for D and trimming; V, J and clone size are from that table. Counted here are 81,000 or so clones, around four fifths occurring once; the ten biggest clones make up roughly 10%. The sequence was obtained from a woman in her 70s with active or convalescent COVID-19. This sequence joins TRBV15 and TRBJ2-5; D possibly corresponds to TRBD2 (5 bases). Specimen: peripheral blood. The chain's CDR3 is CATSRDFIQETQYF. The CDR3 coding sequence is TGTGCCACCAGCAGGGACTTTATTCAAGAGACCCAGTACTTC.